The text below deals with one T cell receptor (beta chain). What it binds is not known. The PCR contained 60 Vbeta and 13 Jbeta primers. Method: immunoSEQ multiplex PCR; TCRdb's copy keeps in-frame clones and lacks some. The sample has over 100,000 clones; around nine tenths are singletons. The data are from a study of cytomegalovirus exposure and HLA in healthy donors. Study-level information: A prior study identified roughly 110 million unique TCR beta sequences from 180 million or so T cells. General observations from the study: By a later analysis, the bulk of CMV-associated TCR beta chains appeared HLA-restricted.

Unrecorded immune exposures were likely, despite nominal health at sampling. The clonotype originates from a woman younger than 45 in good health and CMV-seronegative. Input material: PBMCs.

The CDR3 sequence: CASSSRGQETQYF. CDR3 nucleotides: TGCGCCAGCAGCTCCCGGGGGCAAGAGACCCAGTACTTC. The genes are TRBV5-1 and TRBJ2-5; perhaps TRBD2 as D (6 bases). CDR1 SGHRS and CDR2 YFSETQ come from the germline V gene. The V end was cut by 3 bases, the J end by 2 bases, with 8 bases between. CDR3 length: 13 residues.